These 10 T cell receptor beta chains share one sample of origin, sequenced in a study of tumor-infiltrating lymphocytes in localized non-small cell lung cancer. Repertoires were generated with immunoSEQ multiplex PCR, while TCRdb's copy carries only in-frame clones and drops some. The data contain about 13,000 clones, approximately 74% of them singletons. The sequencing input was uninvolved lung tissue not adjacent to the tumor. The receptors derive from a human donor with non-small cell lung cancer.

The chain joins TRBV11-2 to TRBJ1-2; D is undetermined. CDR1 is SGHAT and CDR2 is FQNNGV in the germline V gene. This CDR3 region has 13 residues. Trimming cost V 1 base and J 8 bases, with 11 bases left between them. This CDR3 reads CASSLVRTGGYTF. The CDR3 nucleotides are TGTGCCAGCAGCTTAGTCAGAACTGGCGGCTACACCTTC.

The rearrangement joins TRBV5-1 to TRBJ1-6; maybe TRBD1 (6 bases). Germline V gene sequence: CDR1 SGHRS, CDR2 YFSETQ. There are 14 residues in the CDR3. The V end lost 4 bases, the J end lost 8 bases, and 13 bases lay between the germline ends. The CDR3 DNA reads TGCGCCAGCAGCGGGACTGGGGGCGATTCACCCCTCCACTTT. Its protein product is CASSGTGGDSPLHF.

This clone rates as large. Additional DNA sequences in this sample encode the identical CDR3. The DNA for the CDR3 is TGCAGCGTTGAAGACCCGGACAGGTCGTCCTACAATGAGCAGTTCTTC. Translated: CSVEDPDRSSYNEQFF. This chain connects TRBV29-1 to TRBJ2-1; 7 bases agree with TRBD1. After removal of 0 bases from V and 1 base from J, the junction contained 6 bases not matched to a gene. CDR3 size: 16 residues. Germline CDR1 reads SQVTM; CDR2 reads ANQGSEA.

The rearrangement uses TRBV28 and TRBJ2-7; 10 bases agree with TRBD2. The V gene's germline CDR1 is MDHEN and CDR2 SYDVKM. CDR3 length equals 15 residues. V shed 6 bases, J shed 0 bases, and the junction held 5 bases outside the gene matches. In nucleotides, the CDR3 is TGTGCCAGCAGGGGTAGCGGGGGGCTCTCCTACGAGCAGTACTTC. Translated: CASRGSGGLSYEQYF. Complete variable domain (other parts from reference TRBV28 and TRBJ2-7): DVKVTQSSRYLVKRTGEKVFLECVQDMDHENMFWYRQDPGLGLRLIYFSYDVKMKEKGDIPEGYSVSREKKERFSLILESASTNQTSMYLCASRGSGGLSYEQYFGPGTRLTVT.

This clone was detected only a few times. The chain links TRBV2 to TRBJ2-4; 9 bases are a match to TRBD2. This CDR3 is built from 16 residues. Trimming cost V 6 bases and J 4 bases; bases outside gene matches: 10. The V gene's germline CDR1 is SNHLY and CDR2 FYNNEI. The CDR3 region has the DNA TGTGCCAGCAGGCGGGAGGGCCTGGTTTGGAAAAACATTCAGTACTTC. This translates into CASRREGLVWKNIQYF.

The V call is TRBV2, the J call TRBJ1-2; 9 bases map to TRBD1. Germline V gives CDR1 SNHLY, CDR2 FYNNEI. Unmatched junction bases numbered 4, after V lost 4 bases and J lost 4 bases. The length of the CDR3 is 14 residues. The CDR3 protein is CASSAGQGPYGYTF. The CDR3 bases are TGTGCCAGCAGTGCGGGACAGGGACCCTATGGCTACACCTTC.

This rearrangement joins TRBV4-1 to TRBJ1-4, with 7 nucleotides matching TRBD1. From germline, CDR1 is MGHRA and CDR2 YSYEKL. Unmatched junction bases numbered 4, after V lost 7 bases and J lost 2 bases. The CDR3 covers 14 residues. CDR3 DNA sequence: TGCGCCAGCACCGTAGGGGGCACTAATGAAAAACTGTTTTTT. Translation: CASTVGGTNEKLFF.

The chain combines TRBV6-5 with TRBJ1-1; D not resolved. The CDR3 has 13 residues. From germline, CDR1 is MNHEY and CDR2 SVGAGI. V lost 6 bases and J 2 bases, leaving 10 bases between the germline ends. The CDR3 nucleotides read TGTGCCAGCAGGGATTTAATCAACACTGAAGCTTTCTTT. Translation: CASRDLINTEAFF.

This clone appeared a few times. J is TRBJ1-3 and V is TRBV9; D gene ambiguous. The V gene's germline CDR1 is SGDLS and CDR2 YYNGEE. The ends were cut back, 0 bases at V and 0 bases at J, with 4 bases in the middle. This CDR3 region has 14 residues. CDR3 sequence: CASSVVGSGNTIYF. For the CDR3, the DNA is TGTGCCAGCAGCGTAGTGGGCTCTGGAAACACCATATATTTT.

The rearrangement links TRBV29-1 to TRBJ1-2, with 8 bases matching TRBD1. This CDR3 has 12 amino acids. J was trimmed by 8 bases and V by 6 bases; bases with no gene match: 8. The V gene's germline CDR1 is SQVTM and CDR2 ANQGSEA. CDR3 amino acids: CSVVTGARGYTF. Written as DNA, the CDR3 is TGCAGCGTGGTGACAGGGGCGAGGGGCTACACCTTC.